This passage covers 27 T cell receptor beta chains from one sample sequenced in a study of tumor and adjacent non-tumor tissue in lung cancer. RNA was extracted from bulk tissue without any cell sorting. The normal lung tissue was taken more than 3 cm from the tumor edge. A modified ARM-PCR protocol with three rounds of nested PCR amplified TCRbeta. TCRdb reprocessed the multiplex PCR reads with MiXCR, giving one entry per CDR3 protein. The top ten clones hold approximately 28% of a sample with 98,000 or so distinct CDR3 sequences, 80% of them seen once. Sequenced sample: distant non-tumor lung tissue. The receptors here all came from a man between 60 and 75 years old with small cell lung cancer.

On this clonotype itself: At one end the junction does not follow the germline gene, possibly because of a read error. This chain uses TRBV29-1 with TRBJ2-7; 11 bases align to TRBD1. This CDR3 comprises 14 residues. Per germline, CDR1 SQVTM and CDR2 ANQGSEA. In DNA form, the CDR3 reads TGCAGCGCCGCCGGGACAGGGGGTTTATACGAACAGTACTTC. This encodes CSAAGTGGLYEQYF.

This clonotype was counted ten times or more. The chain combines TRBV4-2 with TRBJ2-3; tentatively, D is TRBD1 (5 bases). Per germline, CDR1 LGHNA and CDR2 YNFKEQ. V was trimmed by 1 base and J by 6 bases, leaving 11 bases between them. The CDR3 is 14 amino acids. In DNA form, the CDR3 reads TGTGCCAGCAGCCAAGGGACATCGGAGGATACGCAGTATTTT. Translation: CASSQGTSEDTQYF.

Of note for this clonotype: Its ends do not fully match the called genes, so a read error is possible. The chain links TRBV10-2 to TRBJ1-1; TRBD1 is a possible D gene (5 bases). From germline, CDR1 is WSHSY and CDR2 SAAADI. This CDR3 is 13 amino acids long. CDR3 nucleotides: TGCGCCTGCAGTGAGGGGACCAGCACTGAAGCTTTCTTT. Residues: CACSEGTSTEAFF.

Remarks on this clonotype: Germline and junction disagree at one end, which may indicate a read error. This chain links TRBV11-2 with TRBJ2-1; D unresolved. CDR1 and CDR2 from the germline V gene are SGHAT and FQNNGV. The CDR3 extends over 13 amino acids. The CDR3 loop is CASSLEAPGLKTF. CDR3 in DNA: TGTGCCAGCAGCTTAGAGGCGCCGGGCCTAAAAACCTTC.

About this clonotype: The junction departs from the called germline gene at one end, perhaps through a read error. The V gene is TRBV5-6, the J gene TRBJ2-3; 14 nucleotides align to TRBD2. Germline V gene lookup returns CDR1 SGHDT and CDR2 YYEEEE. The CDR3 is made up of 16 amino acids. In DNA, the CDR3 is TGTACCAGTAGCGCCGGGACTAGCGGGAGATCAGATACGCAGTATTTT. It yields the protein CTSSAGTSGRSDTQYF. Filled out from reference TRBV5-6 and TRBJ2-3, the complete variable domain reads DAGVTQSPTHLIKTRGQQVTLRCSPKSGHDTVSWYQQALGQGPQFIFQYYEEEERQRGNFPDRFSGHQFPNYSSELNVNALLLGDSALYLCTSSAGTSGRSDTQYFGPGTRLTVL.

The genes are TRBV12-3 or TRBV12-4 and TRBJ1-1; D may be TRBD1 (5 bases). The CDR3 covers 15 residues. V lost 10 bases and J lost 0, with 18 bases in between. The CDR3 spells CANSRPRTLNTEAFF. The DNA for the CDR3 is TGTGCCAACAGCCGACCTCGGACATTGAACACTGAAGCTTTCTTT.

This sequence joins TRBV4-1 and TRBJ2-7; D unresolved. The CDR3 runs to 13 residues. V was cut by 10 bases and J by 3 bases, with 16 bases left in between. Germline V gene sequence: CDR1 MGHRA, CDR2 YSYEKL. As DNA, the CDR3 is TGCGCCAACAGTTTCGACTGTCTCTACGAGCAGTACTTC. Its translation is CANSFDCLYEQYF.

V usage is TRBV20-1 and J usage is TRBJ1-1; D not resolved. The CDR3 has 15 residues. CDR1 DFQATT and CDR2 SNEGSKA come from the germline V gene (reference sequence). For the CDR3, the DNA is TGCAGCGCCATTAACTATCATGGAACGAACACTGAAGCTTTCTTT. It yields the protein CSAINYHGTNTEAFF.

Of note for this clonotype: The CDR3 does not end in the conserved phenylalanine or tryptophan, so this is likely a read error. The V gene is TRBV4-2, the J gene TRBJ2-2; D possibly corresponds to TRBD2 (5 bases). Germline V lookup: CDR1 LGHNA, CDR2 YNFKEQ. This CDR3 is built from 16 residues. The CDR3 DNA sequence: TGTGCCAGCAGCCAAGATCTCAGGACGAACACCGGGAAGCTGTTTTCT. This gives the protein CASSQDLRTNTGKLFS.

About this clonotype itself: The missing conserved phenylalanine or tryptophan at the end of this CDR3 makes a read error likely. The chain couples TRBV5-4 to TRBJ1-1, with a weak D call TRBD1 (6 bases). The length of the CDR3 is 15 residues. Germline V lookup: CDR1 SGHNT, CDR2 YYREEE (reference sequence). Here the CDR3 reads CASSLGAFENTEAFY. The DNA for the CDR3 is TGTGCAAGCAGCTTGGGGGCCTTCGAGAACACTGAAGCTTTCTAT.

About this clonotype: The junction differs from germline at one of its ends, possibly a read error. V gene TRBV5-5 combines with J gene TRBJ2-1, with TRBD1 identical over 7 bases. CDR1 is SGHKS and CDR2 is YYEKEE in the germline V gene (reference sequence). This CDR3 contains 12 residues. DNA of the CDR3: TGTGTCAGCGGCCCAGGGGGAAGGGAACAGTTCTTC. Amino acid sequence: CVSGPGGREQFF. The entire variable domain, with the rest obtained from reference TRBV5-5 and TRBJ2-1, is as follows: DAGVTQSPTHLIKTRGQQVTLRCSPISGHKSVSWYQQVLGQGPQFIFQYYEKEERGRGNFPDRFSARQFPNYSSELNVNALLLGDSALYLCVSGPGGREQFFGPGTRLTVL.

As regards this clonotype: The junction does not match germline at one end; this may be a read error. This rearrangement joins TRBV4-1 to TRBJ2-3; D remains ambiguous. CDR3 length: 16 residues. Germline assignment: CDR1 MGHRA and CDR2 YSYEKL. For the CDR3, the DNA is TGCGCCAGCAACCAAGAAAGATATCGGTTGACAGATACGCAGTATTTT. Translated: CASNQERYRLTDTQYF.

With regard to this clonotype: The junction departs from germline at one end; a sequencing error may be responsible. The CDR3 loop is CDSSLGRNNEQFF. Written as DNA, the CDR3 is TGTGACAGCAGCCTAGGGCGCAACAATGAGCAGTTCTTC. The gene calls are TRBV11-2 and TRBJ2-1; D unresolved. CDR3 length equals 13 residues. CDR1 is SGHAT and CDR2 is FQNNGV in the germline V gene.

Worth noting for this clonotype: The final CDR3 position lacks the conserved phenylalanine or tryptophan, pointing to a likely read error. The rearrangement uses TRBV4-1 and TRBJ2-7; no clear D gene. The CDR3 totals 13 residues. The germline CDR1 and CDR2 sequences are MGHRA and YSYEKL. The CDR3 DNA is TGTGCCAGCAGTTTCAACAGACTCTACGAGCAGTACCTC. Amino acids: CASSFNRLYEQYL.

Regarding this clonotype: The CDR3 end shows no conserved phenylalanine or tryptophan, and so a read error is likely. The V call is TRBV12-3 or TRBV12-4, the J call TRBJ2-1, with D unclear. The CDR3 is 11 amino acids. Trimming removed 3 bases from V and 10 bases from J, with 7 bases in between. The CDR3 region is CASSFTWEQFL. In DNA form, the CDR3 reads TGTGCCAGCAGTTTCACCTGGGAGCAGTTCCTC.

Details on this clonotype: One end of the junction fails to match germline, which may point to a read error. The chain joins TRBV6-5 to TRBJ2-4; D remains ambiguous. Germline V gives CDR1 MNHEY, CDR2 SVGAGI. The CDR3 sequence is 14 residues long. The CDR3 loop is CASCLTWAINIQYF. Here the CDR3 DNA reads TGTGCCAGCTGTCTCACGTGGGCCATAAACATTCAGTACTTC.

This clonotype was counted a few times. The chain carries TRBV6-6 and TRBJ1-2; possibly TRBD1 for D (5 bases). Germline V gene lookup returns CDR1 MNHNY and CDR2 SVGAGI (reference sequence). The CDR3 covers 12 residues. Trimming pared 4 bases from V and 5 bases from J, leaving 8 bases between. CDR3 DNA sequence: TGTGCCAGCAGTTTGGGGGATTATGGCTACACCTTC. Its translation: CASSLGDYGYTF.

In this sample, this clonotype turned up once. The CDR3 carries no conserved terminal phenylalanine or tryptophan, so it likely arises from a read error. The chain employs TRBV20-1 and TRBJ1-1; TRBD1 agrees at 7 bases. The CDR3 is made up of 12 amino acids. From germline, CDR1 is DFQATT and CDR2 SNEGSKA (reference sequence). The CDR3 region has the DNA TGCAGTGCTGGGGGACAGAACATTGAAGCTTTCCTT. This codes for CSAGGQNIEAFL.

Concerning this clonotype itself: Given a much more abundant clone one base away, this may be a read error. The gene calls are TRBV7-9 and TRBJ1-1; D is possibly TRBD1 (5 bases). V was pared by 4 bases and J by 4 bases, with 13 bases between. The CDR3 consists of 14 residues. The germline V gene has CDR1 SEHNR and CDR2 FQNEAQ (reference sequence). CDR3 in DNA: TGTGCCAGCAGCTCCGGAGAGGGGAGCACTGAAGCTTTCTTT. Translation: CASSSGEGSTEAFF.

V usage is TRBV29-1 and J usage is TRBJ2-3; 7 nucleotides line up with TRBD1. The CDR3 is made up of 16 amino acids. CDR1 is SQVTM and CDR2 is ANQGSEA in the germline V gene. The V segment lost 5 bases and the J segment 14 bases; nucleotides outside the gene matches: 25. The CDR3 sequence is CSVQWGRDRGADTLYF. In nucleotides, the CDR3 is TGCAGCGTTCAGTGGGGCCGGGACAGAGGGGCAGATACACTGTATTTT.

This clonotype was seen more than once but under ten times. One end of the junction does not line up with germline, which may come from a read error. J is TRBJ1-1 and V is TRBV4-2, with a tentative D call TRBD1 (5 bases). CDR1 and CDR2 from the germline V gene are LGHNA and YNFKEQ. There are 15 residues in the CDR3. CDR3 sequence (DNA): TGTGCCAGCAGCCCAGCACGGGGCAGGGTCACTGAAGCCTTCTTT. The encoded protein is CASSPARGRVTEAFF.

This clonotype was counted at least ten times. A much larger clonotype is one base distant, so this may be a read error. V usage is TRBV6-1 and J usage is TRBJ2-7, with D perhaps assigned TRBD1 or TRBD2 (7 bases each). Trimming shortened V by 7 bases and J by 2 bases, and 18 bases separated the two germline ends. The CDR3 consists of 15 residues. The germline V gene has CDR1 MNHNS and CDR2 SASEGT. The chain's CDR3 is CASIRGGDSTYEQYF. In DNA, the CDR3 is TGTGCCAGCATCCGAGGGGGGGACAGCACCTACGAGCAGTACTTC.

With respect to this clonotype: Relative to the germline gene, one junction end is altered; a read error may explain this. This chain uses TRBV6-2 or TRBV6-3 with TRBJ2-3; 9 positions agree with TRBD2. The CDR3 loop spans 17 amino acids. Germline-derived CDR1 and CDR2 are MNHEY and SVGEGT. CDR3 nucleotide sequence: TGTACCAGCAGTTACTCTATGCGCGGGAGGGCCGAAGATATGCGGTATTTT. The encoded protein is CTSSYSMRGRAEDMRYF.

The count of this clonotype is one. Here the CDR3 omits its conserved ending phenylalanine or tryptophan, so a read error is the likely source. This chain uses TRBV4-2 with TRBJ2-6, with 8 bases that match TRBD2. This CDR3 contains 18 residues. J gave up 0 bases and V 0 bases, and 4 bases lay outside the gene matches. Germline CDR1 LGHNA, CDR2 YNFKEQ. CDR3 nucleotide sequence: TGTGCCAGCAGCCAAGATGCGGGGGGACTCTCTGGGGCCAACGTCCTGACTCTC. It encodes CASSQDAGGLSGANVLTL.

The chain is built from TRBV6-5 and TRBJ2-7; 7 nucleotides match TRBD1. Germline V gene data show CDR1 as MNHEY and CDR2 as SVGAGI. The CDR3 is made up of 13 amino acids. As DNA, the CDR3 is TGTGCCAACAGTTACTCGAAGCAGGGGGAAGTGTACGTC. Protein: CANSYSKQGEVYV.

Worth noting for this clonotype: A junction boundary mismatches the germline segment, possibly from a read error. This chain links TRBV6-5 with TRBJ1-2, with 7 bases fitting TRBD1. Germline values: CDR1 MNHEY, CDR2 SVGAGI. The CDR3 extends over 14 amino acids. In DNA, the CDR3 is TGTGCCTGCAGATCTAACGACAGGGACGCTGGCTACACGTTC. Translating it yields CACRSNDRDAGYTF.

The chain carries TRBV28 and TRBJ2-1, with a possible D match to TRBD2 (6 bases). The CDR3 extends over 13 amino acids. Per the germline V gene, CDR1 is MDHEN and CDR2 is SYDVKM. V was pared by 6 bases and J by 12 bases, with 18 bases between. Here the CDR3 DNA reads TGTGCCAGCAGCCCCGGGACTCCCACTGGGCAGTTCTTC. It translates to CASSPGTPTGQFF.